Listed below are T cell receptor beta chains from one sample, sequenced in a study of shared clonotypes between healthy human individuals. Profiled with immunoSEQ multiplex PCR; TCRdb holds only in-frame clones, not every one. Altogether approximately 2.3 million clones are present, 85% to 95% being singletons, with the ten largest covering 0.35% to 0.5%. Sequencing used naive CD4+ T cells from PBMCs. The receptors here all came from a man younger than 35 in good health. Some clones in this sample may be carry-over from other donors' samples. The CDR3 runs from the conserved cysteine through the conserved F or W. The D gene is left open where the match is weak. Expanded clones are given a class, and other clones once, few, many or no size at all.

D	J	size	V	CDR3	DNA
-	TRBJ1-5	-	TRBV7-9	CASSLFSGQGRVSNQPQHF	TGTGCCAGCAGCTTATTTAGTGGTCAGGGGCGAGTCAGCAATCAGCCCCAGCATTTT
TRBD1	TRBJ2-7	-	TRBV7-2	CASSTGGSTAEQYF	TGTGCCAGCAGCACAGGGGGGAGCACAGCCGAGCAGTACTTC
-	TRBJ2-5	-	TRBV28	CASSIGGYQETQYF	TGTGCCAGCAGTATAGGGGGTTACCAAGAGACCCAGTACTTC
TRBD2	TRBJ2-1	-	TRBV7-9	CASSSGGNNEQFF	TGTGCCAGCAGCTCCGGGGGGAACAATGAGCAGTTCTTC
-	TRBJ2-7	-	TRBV7-9	CASSPPGGYEQYF	TGTGCCAGCAGCCCCCCCGGTGGCTACGAGCAGTACTTC
-	TRBJ1-1	few	TRBV4-2	CASSPRMLDEAFF	TGTGCCAGCAGCCCCCGAATGTTGGATGAAGCTTTCTTT
-	TRBJ1-3	-	TRBV4-3	CASSQAAGNSGNTIYF	TGCGCCAGCAGCCAAGCGGCAGGGAACTCTGGAAACACCATATATTTT
-	TRBJ1-2	-	TRBV28	CASSPPNYGYTF	TGTGCCAGCAGTCCCCCTAACTATGGCTACACCTTC
TRBD2	TRBJ2-3	-	TRBV4-1	CASSHRWLREYSDTQYF	TGCGCCAGCAGCCATCGGTGGTTGCGGGAGTACTCAGATACGCAGTATTTT
TRBD1	TRBJ2-1	-	TRBV5-1	CASSLIPGQDPNEQFF	TGCGCCAGCAGCCTTATTCCGGGACAGGACCCGAATGAGCAGTTCTTC
-	TRBJ1-2	-	TRBV6-5	CASRASGPNYGYTF	TGTGCCAGCAGAGCCTCAGGGCCAAACTATGGCTACACCTTC
-	TRBJ1-1	-	TRBV10-2	CASSEQGPGTEAFF	TGCGCCAGCAGTGAACAGGGCCCGGGTACTGAAGCTTTCTTT
TRBD2	TRBJ2-2	-	TRBV18	CASSPGLATGELFF	TGTGCCAGCTCCCCGGGACTAGCGACCGGGGAGCTGTTTTTT
TRBD2	TRBJ2-7	-	TRBV5-4	CASSLDLAGIYEQYF	TGTGCCAGCAGCTTGGACCTAGCGGGGATATACGAGCAGTACTTC
-	TRBJ2-1	-	TRBV7-2	CASSLSGPSYNEQFF	TGTGCCAGCAGCCTGAGCGGACCCTCCTACAATGAGCAGTTCTTC
-	TRBJ1-6	-	TRBV4-1	CASSGGRGNSPLHF	TGCGCCAGCAGCGGGGGCCGGGGGAATTCACCCCTCCACTTT
-	TRBJ2-5	-	TRBV5-1	CASNLSPQETQYF	TGCGCCAGCAACTTAAGCCCCCAAGAGACCCAGTACTTC
-	TRBJ1-2	-	TRBV2	CASSRSNYGYTF	TGTGCCAGCAGCAGGAGCAACTATGGCTACACCTTC
-	TRBJ1-2	-	TRBV6-5	CATTPIGAYGYTF	TGTGCCACCACCCCCATTGGCGCTTATGGCTACACCTTC
TRBD1	TRBJ2-5	-	TRBV11-1	CASSKTGEIWETQYF	TGTGCCAGCAGCAAGACAGGGGAAATTTGGGAGACCCAGTACTTC
-	TRBJ2-7	once	TRBV19	CASGVEYEQYF	TGTGCCAGCGGGGTAGAATACGAGCAGTACTTC
-	TRBJ2-5	-	TRBV15	CATSRAGGETQYF	TGTGCCACCAGCAGGGCGGGTGGGGAGACCCAGTACTTC
TRBD1	TRBJ2-7	-	TRBV28	CASSRRTGNYEQYF	TGTGCCAGCAGTAGGCGGACAGGGAACTACGAGCAGTACTTC
-	TRBJ2-1	-	TRBV16	CASSHNVGRVYNEQFF	TGTGCCAGCAGCCATAATGTTGGCAGGGTCTACAATGAGCAGTTCTTC
-	TRBJ1-2	-	TRBV4-1	CASSRSEGGYGYTF	TGCGCCAGCAGCAGAAGTGAGGGAGGCTATGGCTACACCTTC
-	TRBJ2-7	-	TRBV19	CASSPRRLVADYEQYF	TGTGCCAGTAGTCCCAGGAGGCTAGTGGCTGACTACGAGCAGTACTTC
-	TRBJ1-2	once	TRBV6-5	CASSSRGGVDGYTF	TGTGCCAGCAGTTCTCGGGGAGGGGTCGACGGCTACACCTTC
TRBD1	TRBJ1-4	-	TRBV6-1	CASSGQGGEKLFF	TGTGCCAGCAGCGGACAGGGAGGTGAAAAACTGTTTTTT
TRBD1	TRBJ2-1	-	TRBV5-5	CASSSIAGTGLNEQFF	TGTGCCAGCAGCTCGATCGCCGGGACAGGGTTGAATGAGCAGTTCTTC
TRBD1	TRBJ2-7	-	TRBV11-2	CASSGTGTPYEQYF	TGTGCCAGCAGCGGGACAGGTACTCCCTACGAGCAGTACTTC
TRBD1	TRBJ1-1	-	TRBV29-1	CSVIQGTFGEAFF	TGCAGCGTAATACAGGGGACATTTGGTGAAGCTTTCTTT
-	TRBJ2-7	once	TRBV6-8	CASRTPRPGFCEQYF	TGTGCCAGCAGAACCCCACGGCCGGGCTTTTGTGAGCAGTACTTC
TRBD2	TRBJ2-2	-	TRBV7-2	CASSSWEGRGTGELFF	TGTGCCAGCAGCTCCTGGGAGGGGAGGGGTACCGGGGAGCTGTTTTTT
-	TRBJ1-4	-	TRBV27	CASSSYKSSENLFF	TGTGCCAGCAGTAGTTACAAGAGTTCAGAAAACCTGTTTTTT
TRBD1	TRBJ1-2	-	TRBV28	CASDIPSSGGYGYTF	TGTGCCAGCGACATCCCCTCCTCAGGGGGCTATGGCTACACCTTC
-	TRBJ1-1	few	TRBV6-5	CASSYSPADTEAFF	TGTGCCAGCAGTTACTCGCCCGCGGACACTGAAGCTTTCTTT
TRBD1	TRBJ1-2	-	TRBV6-5	CASSSGTGVGYTF	TGTGCCAGCAGTTCCGGGACAGGGGTAGGCTACACCTTC
TRBD2	TRBJ2-7	-	TRBV15	CATSRERVGGTYEQYF	TGTGCCACCAGCAGGGAAAGGGTGGGGGGGACCTACGAGCAGTACTTC
TRBD1	TRBJ1-4	-	TRBV28	CASSTGTGGAPHEKLFF	TGTGCCAGCAGTACCGGGACAGGGGGCGCGCCTCATGAAAAACTGTTTTTT
-	TRBJ2-2	-	TRBV7-3	CASSFGGSTGELFF	TGTGCCAGCAGCTTCGGGGGTAGCACCGGGGAGCTGTTTTTT
TRBD2	TRBJ2-7	-	TRBV15	CATSRGRTSGSRPYEQYF	TGTGCCACCAGCAGGGGCCGGACTAGCGGGAGCCGTCCCTACGAGCAGTACTTC
TRBD2	TRBJ2-3	once	TRBV6-6	CASNAGTSGDTQYF	TGTGCCAGCAACGCCGGGACTAGCGGAGATACGCAGTATTTT
TRBD2	TRBJ2-1	-	TRBV14	CASSQQTSGSGGEQFF	TGTGCCAGCAGCCAACAGACTAGCGGGAGTGGCGGTGAGCAGTTCTTC
-	TRBJ2-3	-	TRBV4-1	CASSFLGTDTQYF	TGCGCCAGCAGCTTTCTAGGCACAGATACGCAGTATTTT
-	TRBJ2-5	-	TRBV28	CASTFQRRGETQYF	TGTGCCAGCACCTTTCAGAGGAGGGGAGAGACCCAGTACTTC
-	TRBJ2-3	-	TRBV6-1	CASSAPGQTSTDTQYF	TGTGCCAGCAGTGCACCTGGACAGACTAGCACAGATACGCAGTATTTT
-	TRBJ2-2	-	TRBV5-1	CASSLVSRPGTGELFF	TGCGCCAGCAGCTTGGTCAGTCGGCCGGGGACCGGGGAGCTGTTTTTT
-	TRBJ1-2	-	TRBV15	CATSREPKNYGYTF	TGTGCCACCAGCAGAGAACCGAAGAACTATGGCTACACCTTC
TRBD1	TRBJ1-3	-	TRBV5-6	CASSLEQGARGNTIYF	TGTGCCAGCAGCTTGGAACAGGGGGCGCGGGGAAACACCATATATTTT
-	TRBJ2-3	-	TRBV4-1	CASSQAGYTDTQYF	TGCGCCAGCAGCCAAGCGGGATACACAGATACGCAGTATTTT
TRBD1	TRBJ1-4	-	TRBV10-1	CASGAHRGVCEKLFF	TGCGCCAGCGGAGCCCACAGGGGAGTCTGTGAAAAACTGTTTTTT
-	TRBJ2-7	-	TRBV29-1	CSVENAGISYEQYF	TGCAGCGTGGAAAATGCCGGGATCTCCTACGAGCAGTACTTC
-	TRBJ2-7	-	TRBV28	CASSFEYEQYF	TGTGCCAGCAGTTTTGAGTACGAGCAGTACTTC
-	TRBJ2-7	once	TRBV28	CASSLTFIGQYF	TGTGCCAGCAGTTTGACATTTATTGGGCAGTACTTC
-	TRBJ2-5	-	TRBV4-1	CASSQAKDYQETQYF	TGCGCCAGCAGCCAAGCCAAGGACTACCAAGAGACCCAGTACTTC